Below, 9 T cell receptor beta chains from the same sample are listed, as sequenced in a study of T cell responses to AZD1222 COVID-19 vaccine. Clones were sequenced by immunoSEQ multiplex PCR, and TCRdb holds only the in-frame ones, with some missing. The sample consists of 69,000 or so clones, roughly 85% of them appearing once. The sequenced sample was peripheral blood, obtained 28 days after the second AZD1222 dose. These receptors came from an adult who received the AZD1222 COVID-19 vaccine.

The chain combines TRBV5-6 with TRBJ1-1; D remains unclear. The CDR3 has 13 residues. The V gene's germline CDR1 is SGHDT and CDR2 YYEEEE. Trimming took 1 base from V and 4 from J, leaving 8 bases between them. CDR3 in amino acids: CASSLYGFTEAFF. CDR3 bases: TGTGCCAGCAGCTTGTACGGGTTCACTGAAGCTTTCTTT.

V and J are TRBV20-1 and TRBJ2-7; 9 positions agree with TRBD2. CDR3 size: 15 residues. Germline CDR1 DFQATT, CDR2 SNEGSKA (reference sequence). The trim removed 3 bases at V and 5 bases at J, leaving 11 bases unmatched. The CDR3 region has the DNA TGCAGTGCTAGTGGGGTTATTAGCGGGAGAGACGAGCAGTACTTC. Protein: CSASGVISGRDEQYF.

The chain is built from TRBV4-2 and TRBJ2-1; TRBD1 or TRBD2 may be the D gene (7 bases each). V lost 1 base, J lost 5 bases, and 15 bases lay in between. The CDR3 length is 16 residues. CDR1 is LGHNA, CDR2 YNFKEQ, per germline. The CDR3 nucleotides read TGTGCCAGCAGCCAAGGTCCCAGGGGGGGAGACAATGAGCAGTTCTTC. Its translation is CASSQGPRGGDNEQFF.

The chain is built from TRBV6-6 and TRBJ1-3; D is undetermined. The CDR3 is 14 residues long. V lost 6 bases and J 0 bases, leaving 9 bases between the germline ends. The germline V gene encodes CDR1 MNHNY and CDR2 SVGAGI (reference sequence). The CDR3 coding sequence is TGTGCCAGCAGCCCCGGTTACTCTGGAAACACCATATATTTT. Protein: CASSPGYSGNTIYF.

This clone was detected only once. The CDR3 region has the DNA TGCGCCAGCAGAGCGGGCTACTCCTACAATGAGCAGTTCTTC. Amino acid sequence: CASRAGYSYNEQFF. J is TRBJ2-1 and V is TRBV5-1; D is perhaps TRBD2 (6 bases). Germline V lookup: CDR1 SGHRS, CDR2 YFSETQ. The ends were cut back, 5 bases at V and 0 bases at J, with 9 bases in the middle. The CDR3 is made up of 14 amino acids. The variable domain in full, with the rest retrieved from reference TRBV5-1 and TRBJ2-1, is KAGVTQTPRYLIKTRGQQVTLSCSPISGHRSVSWYQQTPGQGLQFLFEYFSETQRNKGNFPGRFSGRQFSNSRSEMNVSTLELGDSALYLCASRAGYSYNEQFFGPGTRLTVL.

V is TRBV12-3 or TRBV12-4 and J is TRBJ1-2; TRBD1 aligns across 7 bases. The CDR3 has 13 residues. V dropped 6 bases and J dropped 5; count of bases not matched to a gene: 6. The CDR3, as DNA: TGTGCCAGCAGGCAAACAGGGGTTTATGGCTACACCTTC. Translating it yields CASRQTGVYGYTF.

The chain joins TRBV7-9 to TRBJ1-1; the D is unclear. V was shortened by 0 bases and J by 6 bases, with 2 bases between the two germline ends. Per the germline V gene, CDR1 is SEHNR and CDR2 is FQNEAQ (reference sequence). The CDR3 has 11 amino acids. CDR3 sequence: CASSLAPEAFF. CDR3 nucleotide sequence: TGTGCCAGCAGCTTAGCGCCTGAAGCTTTCTTT.

This CDR3 reads CSAPKGDTQYF. The CDR3 bases are TGCAGTGCCCCCAAGGGAGATACGCAGTATTTT. The V and J genes are TRBV20-1 and TRBJ2-3; no definite D call. V was cut by 6 bases and J by 5 bases, with 9 bases left in between. The CDR3 is 11 residues long. Germline CDR1 reads DFQATT; CDR2 reads SNEGSKA (reference sequence).

This chain uses TRBV7-9 with TRBJ2-4; 16 bases agree with TRBD2. Germline V lookup: CDR1 SEHNR, CDR2 FQNEAQ (reference sequence). V gave up 6 bases and J gave up 1 base; unmatched junction bases: 6. This CDR3 is 18 amino acids long. The CDR3 loop reads CASSPGLAGGSAKNIQYF. CDR3 sequence (DNA): TGTGCCAGCAGTCCGGGACTAGCGGGAGGGAGCGCCAAAAACATTCAGTACTTC.